This T cell receptor (beta chain) was identified during a study of blood T cell repertoires in COVID-19. The repertoire was sequenced with immunoSEQ multiplex PCR; TCRdb's copy has only in-frame clones and lacks some. The sample holds roughly 320,000 clones; roughly 91% are singletons and the top ten take around 1.9%. Enrolment of Seattle patients took place during active infection, and they were followed longitudinally. This CDR3 comprises 14 residues. The V gene's germline CDR1 is MNHNY and CDR2 SVGAGI (reference sequence). Trimming removed 2 bases from V and 16 bases from J; junction bases left unmatched: 14.

Sequencing input: peripheral blood. This clonotype was sampled from a woman under 40 with COVID-19, enrolled during active disease. The J gene is TRBJ1-5, the V gene TRBV6-6, with TRBD1 matching over 7 bases. In nucleotides, the CDR3 is TGTGCCAGCAGTTACGTACAGGGGACCTTGCGGAAACATTTT. It is translated as CASSYVQGTLRKHF.